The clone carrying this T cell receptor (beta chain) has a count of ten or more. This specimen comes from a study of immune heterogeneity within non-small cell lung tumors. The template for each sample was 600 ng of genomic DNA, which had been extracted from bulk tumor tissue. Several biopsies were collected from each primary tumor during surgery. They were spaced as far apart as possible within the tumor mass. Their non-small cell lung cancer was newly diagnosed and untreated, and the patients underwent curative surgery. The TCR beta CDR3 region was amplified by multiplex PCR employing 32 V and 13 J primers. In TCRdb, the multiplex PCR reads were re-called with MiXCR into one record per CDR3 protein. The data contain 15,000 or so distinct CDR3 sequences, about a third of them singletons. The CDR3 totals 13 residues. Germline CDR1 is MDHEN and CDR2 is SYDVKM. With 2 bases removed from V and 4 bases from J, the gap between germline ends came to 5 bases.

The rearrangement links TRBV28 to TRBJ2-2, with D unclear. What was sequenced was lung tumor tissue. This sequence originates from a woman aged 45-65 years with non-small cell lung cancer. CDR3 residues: CASSLGITGELFF. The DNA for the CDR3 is TGTGCCAGCAGTTTAGGAATCACCGGGGAGCTGTTTTTT.